This T cell receptor beta chain was identified during a study of T cell clones after liver transplantation. Study background: A pre-transplant mixed lymphocyte reaction with TCRbeta sequencing defined graft-donor-reactive clones followed in post-transplant blood.

J was trimmed by 4 bases and V by 3 bases; bases with no gene match: 7. Germline V gene lookup returns CDR1 LNHNV and CDR2 YYDKDF (reference sequence). This CDR3 is built from 17 residues. This clone turned up a few times. Its antigen is not known. Repertoires were generated with immunoSEQ multiplex PCR, while TCRdb's copy carries only in-frame clones and drops some. The sample contains about 5,800 clones, approximately 31% of which appear only once. Alloreactive TCRbeta sequences came from sequencing proliferating CFSE-low cells in the MLR. V gene TRBV15 combines with J gene TRBJ2-3, with TRBD2 matching 13 bases. Sequencing was performed on CD4+ T cells from cultured PBMCs. This TCR derives from a human patient who received a liver transplant. A subset of T cells may come from the graft donor. CDR3 protein: CATSRGLGTSGADTQYF. For the CDR3, the DNA is TGTGCCACCAGCAGGGGGTTGGGGACTAGCGGGGCAGATACGCAGTATTTT.